This T cell receptor beta chain was found in a study of T cell repertoires in cytomegalovirus infection (dated by TCRdb to the late 2010s). The study in broad terms: Because public TCR beta signatures pointed to carriage of CMV infection together with the matching HLA type, the HLA type of each donor mattered for the analysis. What the research found in general, with its limitations: The ex vivo response was dominated by HLA-C-restricted CMV-specific TCR beta clonotypes, and the single most frequent clonotype in two of eight donors was supplied by these HLA-C-restricted clonotypes. Carriers of CMV infection plus the relevant HLA type were discriminated by the cumulative frequency of public TCR beta family members in the study cohort and in an independent approximately 400-donor cohort.

The reads were generated on an Illumina HiSeq 1500. Through fastp at Q25 and MiXCR, TCRdb rebuilt clones from the public reads, retaining in-frame beta chains. Here each entry gathers all rows of one CDR3 protein and keeps the most common genes and DNA. The sample includes roughly 320,000 distinct CDR3 sequences, with 8% to 10% observed a single time. The ten largest clones take up less than 3% of the sample. As concerns this clonotype: This receptor's antigen is unknown. No clone much larger than this one lies a single base away; base qualities are absent.

The CDR3 numbers 14 residues from cysteine through phenylalanine. CDR3 DNA is the only sequence kept; it has 42 bases, read in frame from the first base. Trimming at the junction amounts to 4 bases on V and 6 bases on J, and the germline ends lie 15 bases apart. CDR1 MNHNY and CDR2 SVGAGI are derived from the germline V gene (reference sequence). The TCR sequence derives from a human donor in good health (CMV status not recorded). Some clones in this sample may be carry-over from other donors' samples. Source material: PBMCs. The V gene is TRBV6-6 and the J gene is TRBJ1-1, and possibly TRBD1, on 5 matching bases. At the DNA level, the sequence is TGTGCCAGCAGTTCGCCAGGCTCGGGGGCTGAAGCTTTCTTT. This encodes CASSSPGSGAEAFF.